This section outlines one T cell receptor beta chain sequence together with its context. This specimen belongs to a study of cytomegalovirus exposure and HLA in healthy donors. The protocol was immunoSEQ multiplex PCR, while the TCRdb copy is restricted to in-frame clones and leaves out a portion. The table shows 120,000 or so clones, with around 96% occurring only once. The CDR3 totals 15 residues. V shed 2 bases and J 7 bases; nucleotides not matched to a gene: 7. Looked up from germline, CDR1 is KGHSH and CDR2 is LQKENI. The sample taken for sequencing was PBMCs. The chain recombines TRBV18 with TRBJ1-5, with 8 bases fitting TRBD1. This sequence was found in a man between 18 and 35 years old in good health and CMV-seronegative. CDR3 residues: CASSPTQGAGQPQHF. The CDR3 bases are TGTGCCAGCTCACCAACCCAGGGGGCAGGGCAGCCCCAGCATTTT. The variable domain in full, completed from reference TRBV18 and TRBJ1-5, reads NAGVMQNPRHLVRRRGQEARLRCSPMKGHSHVYWYRQLPEEGLKFMVYLQKENIIDESGMPKERFSAEFPKEGPSILRIQQVVRGDSAAYFCASSPTQGAGQPQHFGDGTRLSIL.